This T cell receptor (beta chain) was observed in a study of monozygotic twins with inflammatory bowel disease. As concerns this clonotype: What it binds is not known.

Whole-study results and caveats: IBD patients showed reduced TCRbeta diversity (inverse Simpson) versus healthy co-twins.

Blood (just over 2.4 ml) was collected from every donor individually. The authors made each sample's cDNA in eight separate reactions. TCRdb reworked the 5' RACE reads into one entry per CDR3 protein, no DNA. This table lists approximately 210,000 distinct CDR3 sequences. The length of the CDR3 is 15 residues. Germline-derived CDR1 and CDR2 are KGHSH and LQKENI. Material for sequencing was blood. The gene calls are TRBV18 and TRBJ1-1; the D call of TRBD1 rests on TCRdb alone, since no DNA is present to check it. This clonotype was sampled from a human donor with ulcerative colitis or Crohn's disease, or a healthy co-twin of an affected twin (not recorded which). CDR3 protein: CASSPNQGLDTEAFF.